This T cell receptor beta chain comes out of a study of T cell responses to AZD1222 COVID-19 vaccine. This CDR3 has 15 residues. The germline V and J ends were trimmed by 2 bases and 0 bases, with 10 bases remaining between them. The V gene's germline CDR1 is MNHNS and CDR2 SASEGT. Using immunoSEQ multiplex PCR, the repertoire was profiled, and TCRdb retains in-frame clones only, with some absent. Seen here are 85,000 to 90,000 clones, roughly nine tenths observed once, and the top ten hold roughly 5.1%. Findings and limits, study-wide: Donors were mostly white British, more females; clonal diversity possibly underestimated. Spike-specific TCR breadth rose after two AZD1222 doses, and depth rose as well.

As to this clone: Its antigen is still unknown.

The sample here was peripheral blood, taken 28 days after the second AZD1222 dose. The receptor comes from an adult who received the AZD1222 COVID-19 vaccine. V gene TRBV6-1 combines with J gene TRBJ1-2; no reliable D call. The CDR3 sequence is CASSEPGTSNYGYTF. The CDR3 DNA follows: TGTGCCAGCAGTGAACCGGGAACTTCTAACTATGGCTACACCTTC.